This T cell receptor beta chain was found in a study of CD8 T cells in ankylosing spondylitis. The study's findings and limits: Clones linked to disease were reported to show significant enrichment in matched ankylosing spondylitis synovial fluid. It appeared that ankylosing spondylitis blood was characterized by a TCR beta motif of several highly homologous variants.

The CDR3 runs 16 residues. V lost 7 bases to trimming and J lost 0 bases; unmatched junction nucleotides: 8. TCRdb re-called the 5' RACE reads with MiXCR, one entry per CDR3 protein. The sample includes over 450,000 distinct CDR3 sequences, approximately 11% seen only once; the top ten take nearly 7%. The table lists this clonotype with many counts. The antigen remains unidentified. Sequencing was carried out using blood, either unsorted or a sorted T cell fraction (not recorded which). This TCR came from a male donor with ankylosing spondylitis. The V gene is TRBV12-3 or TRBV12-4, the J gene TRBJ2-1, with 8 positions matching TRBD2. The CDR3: CASILQAGVSYNEQFF. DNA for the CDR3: TGTGCCAGCATCCTCCAAGCGGGAGTCTCCTACAATGAGCAGTTCTTC.